Listed here is a single TCR beta chain. The data derive from a study of shared T cell receptors in the human thymus. Profiled with immunoSEQ multiplex PCR; TCRdb holds only in-frame clones, not every one. This repertoire shows about 380,000 clones, 85% to 95% found once; its top ten account for roughly 0.021%. The CDR3 length is 15 residues. V was pared by 8 bases and J by 6 bases, with 10 bases of the junction left unmatched. From germline, CDR1 is MNHEY and CDR2 SVGAGI. This receptor was identified in a human donor. V gene TRBV6-5 combines with J gene TRBJ2-3; the match to TRBD1 covers 11 bases. Material for sequencing was thymocytes. CDR3 in DNA: TGTGCCAGCTCCCTATGGGGACAGGGGGGGGATACGCAGTATTTT. Protein product: CASSLWGQGGDTQYF.